These T cell receptor beta chains were read from a single sample in a study of blood T cell repertoires in COVID-19. The protocol was immunoSEQ multiplex PCR, while the TCRdb copy is restricted to in-frame clones and leaves out a portion. The sample contains 93,000 or so clones, roughly 90% of which appear only once. The sequenced sample consisted of peripheral blood. These receptors were obtained from a human donor in a cohort sampled during active COVID-19. The CDR3 runs from the conserved cysteine through the conserved F or W. D genes are given only for firm matches. Size is omitted from some rows. Given values are once, few, many or a class for expanded clones.

J gene,CDR3 length,D gene,clone size,V gene,CDR3 DNA,CDR3 protein
TRBJ2-7,15,NA,NA,TRBV28,TGTGCCAGCAGTTTTCAAGCCTTGAGCTCCTACGAGCAGTACTTC,CASSFQALSSYEQYF
TRBJ2-3,15,TRBD2,NA,TRBV9,TGTGCCAGCAGCTATCCCGGGGGGGACACAGATACGCAGTATTTT,CASSYPGGDTDTQYF
TRBJ1-5,12,NA,NA,TRBV12-3/TRBV12-4,TGTGCCACCGCCCGAGAAAATCAGCCCCAGCATTTT,CATARENQPQHF
TRBJ2-2,12,NA,NA,TRBV6-5,TGTGCCAGCAGTCCGGGTCCCGGGGAGCTGTTTTTT,CASSPGPGELFF
TRBJ2-7,12,NA,NA,TRBV29-1,TGCAGCGTCTTGAGCGGACAGCAGCAACAGTACTTC,CSVLSGQQQQYF
TRBJ2-3,14,NA,once,TRBV9,TGTGCCAGCAGCCCCCAGACTAGCACAGATACGCAGTATTTT,CASSPQTSTDTQYF
TRBJ1-1,16,NA,once,TRBV5-6,TGTGCCAGCAGCTCGATGAAGGGGAGGAGGGGAACTGAAGCTTTCTTT,CASSSMKGRRGTEAFF
TRBJ1-3,17,NA,NA,TRBV4-1,TGCGCCAGCAGCCTTGTGGCAGTTCATGGCTCTGGAAACACCATATATTTT,CASSLVAVHGSGNTIYF
TRBJ2-7,16,TRBD2,NA,TRBV27,TGTGCCAGCAGTTTACGCCCTAGCGGGGGGTTCTACGAGCAGTACTTC,CASSLRPSGGFYEQYF
TRBJ2-7,15,TRBD1,NA,TRBV7-9,TGTGCCAGCAGCTCGATGGGACAGGGAACACGTGAGCAGTACTTC,CASSSMGQGTREQYF
TRBJ2-3,16,NA,NA,TRBV28,TGTGCCAGCAGTTCCCCTGGGGGCCCGGGCACAGATACGCAGTATTTT,CASSSPGGPGTDTQYF
TRBJ2-7,16,TRBD2,few,TRBV3-1/TRBV3-2,TGTGCCAGCAGTCCGCGACTAGCGGATGCTAACTACGAGCAGTACTTC,CASSPRLADANYEQYF
TRBJ1-2,13,TRBD1,NA,TRBV5-4,TGTGCCAGCAGCCGACAGGGAATTGGGGGCTACACCTTC,CASSRQGIGGYTF
TRBJ2-2,15,NA,NA,TRBV6-6,TGTGCCAGCAAAACTACAGGGCGAGGCACCGGGGAGCTGTTTTTT,CASKTTGRGTGELFF
TRBJ1-1,18,NA,NA,TRBV11-2,TGTGCCAGCAGCCTAAACGGGGGAGCCATTGGTGGTAGCACTGAAGCTTTCTTT,CASSLNGGAIGGSTEAFF
TRBJ1-1,15,NA,NA,TRBV28,TGTGCCAGCAGTTGGAATTTGGACTGGAACACTGAAGCTTTCTTT,CASSWNLDWNTEAFF
TRBJ2-4,12,TRBD2,NA,TRBV6-5,TGTGCCAGCAGTCTAGCGGGAGGCCTCCCGTACTTC,CASSLAGGLPYF
TRBJ1-1,14,NA,NA,TRBV14,TGTGCCAGCAGCCCAAGAGATTGGAACACTGAAGCTTTCTTT,CASSPRDWNTEAFF
TRBJ2-3,19,TRBD2,NA,TRBV7-6,TGTGCCAGCAGCTTAGTTGGACTAGCGGGAGGGCCGATTGGAGATACGCAGTATTTT,CASSLVGLAGGPIGDTQYF